Below are 29 T cell receptor beta chains sequenced from a single sample in a study of T cell responses to AZD1222 COVID-19 vaccine. Assay: immunoSEQ multiplex PCR; the TCRdb copy retains only in-frame clones and omits some. The sample records tens of thousands of clones, 75% to 90% being singletons. Sample: peripheral blood, taken on day 0 of AZD1222 vaccination. Every receptor here comes from an adult in good health.

The genes are TRBV7-9 and TRBJ2-7, with 9 positions matching TRBD1. The CDR3 consists of 13 residues. Trimming removed 3 bases from V and 4 bases from J; junction bases left unmatched: 1. From germline, CDR1 is SEHNR and CDR2 FQNEAQ (reference sequence). The CDR3 sequence: CASSFGTGYEQYF. Written as DNA, the CDR3 is TGTGCCAGCAGCTTCGGGACAGGGTACGAGCAGTACTTC.

This rearrangement joins TRBV2 to TRBJ2-5; D gene unclear. Per the germline V gene, CDR1 is SNHLY and CDR2 is FYNNEI. V gave up 6 bases and J gave up 5 bases, with 16 bases separating them. The CDR3 is 14 residues long. CDR3 DNA sequence: TGTGCCAGCAGCGCTGAATACATCGGGGAGACCCAGTACTTC. It is translated as CASSAEYIGETQYF.

This chain links TRBV2 with TRBJ1-5, with a weak D call TRBD1 (5 bases). The CDR3 is made up of 16 amino acids. Looked up from germline, CDR1 is SNHLY and CDR2 is FYNNEI. The germline V and J ends were trimmed by 3 bases and 6 bases, with 18 bases remaining between them. This chain's CDR3 is CASSDGYSLGGQPQHF. CDR3 DNA sequence: TGTGCCAGCAGTGATGGGTACTCTTTGGGGGGTCAGCCCCAGCATTTT.

This chain joins TRBV2 and TRBJ1-2; tentative D call: TRBD1 (5 bases). Trimming took 6 bases from V and 2 from J, leaving 31 bases between them. The CDR3 has 20 residues. Germline CDR1 reads SNHLY; CDR2 reads FYNNEI. The CDR3 DNA sequence: TGTGCCAGCAGCACCCCCCTATCCTTTGAAGGAACGCAGGGAAACTATGGCTACACCTTC. Translated, it gives CASSTPLSFEGTQGNYGYTF.

In its sample, this clone was seen a few times. The CDR3, as DNA: TGTGCCAGCAGCCCTCTAGCGGGAGGGCAGAATGAGCAGTTCTTC. This gives the protein CASSPLAGGQNEQFF. V and J are TRBV7-9 and TRBJ2-1, with 12 bases aligning to TRBD2. The CDR3 covers 15 residues. Germline lookup yields CDR1 SEHNR and CDR2 FQNEAQ (reference sequence). V shed 5 bases and J 7 bases; nucleotides not matched to a gene: 6.

The rearrangement uses TRBV4-2 and TRBJ2-7; the match to TRBD1 covers 9 bases. The germline CDR1 and CDR2 sequences are LGHNA and YNFKEQ. Trimming removed 0 bases from V and 7 bases from J; junction bases left unmatched: 4. This CDR3 region has 14 residues. The CDR3 DNA is TGTGCCAGCAGCCAAGATAGACAGGGGGAAGAGCAGTACTTC. Translating gives CASSQDRQGEEQYF.

In its sample, this clone was seen once. This chain links TRBV28 with TRBJ2-2; D is possibly TRBD1 (6 bases). Looked up from germline, CDR1 is MDHEN and CDR2 is SYDVKM. V lost 5 bases to trimming and J lost 6 bases, with 13 bases between them. The length of the CDR3 is 14 residues. CDR3 DNA: TGTGCCAGCAGTGGTGGGGCAGGGGCCGGGGAGCTGTTTTTT. Encoded protein: CASSGGAGAGELFF.

V is TRBV5-4 and J is TRBJ2-1; TRBD2 is a possible D gene (7 bases). The CDR3 has 16 amino acids. The germline V gene has CDR1 SGHNT and CDR2 YYREEE (reference sequence). Trimming took off 4 bases at V and 3 bases at J, with 17 bases between the two ends. The CDR3 DNA sequence: TGTGCCAGCAGCCCCGGAGGGAGGGGGATCTACAATGAGCAGTTCTTC. Translating it yields CASSPGGRGIYNEQFF. The full variable domain, completed using reference TRBV5-4 and TRBJ2-1, is ETGVTQSPTHLIKTRGQQVTLRCSSQSGHNTVSWYQQALGQGPQFIFQYYREEENGRGNFPPRFSGLQFPNYSSELNVNALELDDSALYLCASSPGGRGIYNEQFFGPGTRLTVL.

The chain uses TRBV18 and TRBJ1-2, with 7 bases fitting TRBD1. This CDR3 comprises 12 residues. Germline CDR1 and CDR2: KGHSH and LQKENI. V shed 5 bases and J 6 bases; nucleotides not matched to a gene: 3. The CDR3 loop is CASSTGQDGYTF. CDR3 DNA sequence: TGTGCCAGCTCAACCGGACAGGATGGCTACACCTTC.

This chain connects TRBV4-1 to TRBJ1-4; D may be TRBD1 (5 bases). CDR3 length equals 17 residues. V was cut by 0 bases and J by 8 bases, with 19 bases left in between. Looked up from germline, CDR1 is MGHRA and CDR2 is YSYEKL. The CDR3 region is CASSQESRGFGSEKLFF. DNA of the CDR3: TGCGCCAGCAGCCAAGAATCCCGGGGGTTCGGGAGCGAAAAACTGTTTTTT.

The chain joins TRBV9 to TRBJ2-5; 10 nucleotides align to TRBD2. With 3 bases clipped from V and 3 bases from J, the junction kept 8 bases outside the gene matches. This CDR3 region has 16 residues. Germline CDR1 is SGDLS and CDR2 is YYNGEE. CDR3 sequence (DNA): TGTGCCAGCAGCGCCCCCCGGCTAGCGGGAGAAGAGACCCAGTACTTC. Amino acid sequence: CASSAPRLAGEETQYF.

The chain carries TRBV7-8 and TRBJ1-2; the match to TRBD1 covers 7 bases. CDR3 length equals 15 residues. V gave up 4 bases and J gave up 8 bases; unmatched junction bases: 13. CDR1 is SGHVS, CDR2 FQNEAQ, per germline. The CDR3 nucleotides are TGTGCCAGCAGCTCACAGGGGAGGGGGGTTAAGGGCTACACCTTC. Its protein is CASSSQGRGVKGYTF.

This chain connects TRBV29-1 to TRBJ2-2; possible D gene TRBD1, 5 bases. The V and J ends lost 3 bases and 4 bases respectively, with 9 bases between them. This CDR3 has 13 amino acids. Germline loops: CDR1 SQVTM, CDR2 ANQGSEA. The CDR3 is CSVEGQVTGELFF. The CDR3, as DNA: TGCAGCGTTGAGGGGCAAGTCACCGGGGAGCTGTTTTTT.

The chain's CDR3 is CATSTSPGPPTNYGYTF. In DNA form, the CDR3 reads TGTGCCACCAGCACCTCCCCCGGGCCCCCCACTAACTATGGCTACACCTTC. This sequence joins TRBV15 and TRBJ1-2, with D hard to call. The V gene's germline CDR1 is LNHNV and CDR2 YYDKDF (reference sequence). V lost 4 bases and J lost 0, with 18 bases in between. CDR3 length equals 17 residues.

The chain carries TRBV14 and TRBJ1-4; the D is unclear. This CDR3 has 13 amino acids. V was cut by 5 bases and J by 13 bases, with 17 bases left in between. Germline V lookup: CDR1 SGHDN, CDR2 FVKESK. The CDR3 DNA reads TGTGCCAGCAGCGACCGATACATGACGGGACTGTTTTTT. It specifies CASSDRYMTGLFF.

This clone was counted a single time. V usage is TRBV13 and J usage is TRBJ2-1, with D hard to call. Germline V gives CDR1 PRHDT, CDR2 FYEKMQ (reference sequence). This CDR3 spans 13 amino acids. Trimming cost V 2 bases and J 8 bases, with 10 bases left between them. The CDR3, as DNA: TGTGCCAGCAGCTTAAACTTGTTTTATGAGCAGTTCTTC. Translated: CASSLNLFYEQFF.

This clone showed up just once. This chain uses TRBV19 with TRBJ1-5; no firm D call. This CDR3 comprises 13 residues. The germline V gene has CDR1 LNHDA and CDR2 SQIVND (reference sequence). Trimming removed 5 bases from V and 5 bases from J, with 10 bases in between. The CDR3 DNA reads as TGTGCCAGTAGTGATTCCCGGGATCAGCCCCAGCATTTT. Its translation is CASSDSRDQPQHF.

The rearrangement uses TRBV7-3 and TRBJ2-2; a possible D gene is TRBD2 (6 bases). The V end lost 1 base, the J end lost 6 bases, and 15 bases lay between the germline ends. This CDR3 contains 16 residues. Per germline, CDR1 SGHTA and CDR2 FQGTGA. This CDR3 is CASSLNRDSPAGELFF. Here the CDR3 DNA reads TGTGCCAGCAGCTTAAACCGGGACTCCCCCGCCGGGGAGCTGTTTTTT.

V is TRBV2 and J is TRBJ2-3, with unresolved D. Per germline, CDR1 SNHLY and CDR2 FYNNEI. CDR3 size: 12 residues. Trimming stripped 0 bases from V and 8 bases from J, with 6 bases between. The CDR3 reads CASSEAGGTQYF. Written as DNA, the CDR3 is TGTGCCAGCAGTGAAGCTGGTGGTACGCAGTATTTT.

The V gene is TRBV24-1, the J gene TRBJ2-1, with TRBD2 identical over 7 bases. Germline V gives CDR1 KGHDR, CDR2 SFDVKD. The CDR3 is made up of 13 amino acids. V was clipped by 5 bases and J by 5 bases; unmatched bases: 2. The DNA of the CDR3 is TGTGCCACCAGTGGCGGGAGCGACAATGAGCAGTTCTTC. Its translation is CATSGGSDNEQFF.

The chain is built from TRBV19 and TRBJ2-3, with 7 bases fitting TRBD2. CDR3 length: 16 amino acids. The V gene's germline CDR1 is LNHDA and CDR2 SQIVND (reference sequence). The junction had 7 bases not matched to a gene; V was cut back by 1 base and J by 3 bases. CDR3 in amino acids: CASSIGGRAGTDTQYF. For the CDR3, the DNA is TGTGCCAGTAGTATAGGAGGGAGGGCCGGGACAGATACGCAGTATTTT.

This clone was counted only a few times. The CDR3 sequence: CASSAGTGGNTEAFF. CDR3 coding DNA: TGTGCCAGCAGCGCGGGGACAGGAGGGAACACTGAAGCTTTCTTT. V is TRBV7-3 and J is TRBJ1-1, with 8 positions matching TRBD1. The CDR3 is made up of 15 amino acids. Trimming took 5 bases from V and 1 from J; bases not matched to a gene: 6. Germline V gene data show CDR1 as SGHTA and CDR2 as FQGTGA.

The chain combines TRBV30 with TRBJ2-2; tentative D call: TRBD1 (6 bases). The CDR3 length is 17 residues. The V gene lost 2 bases and the J gene lost 6 bases, with 22 bases spanning the gap. Germline CDR1 reads GTSNPN; CDR2 reads SVGIG (reference sequence). The CDR3 coding sequence is TGTGCCTGGAGTCTAGTGGCAGGGGATTCGTGGGCCGGGGAGCTGTTTTTT. This codes for CAWSLVAGDSWAGELFF.

The chain couples TRBV5-1 to TRBJ2-3; possibly TRBD1 or TRBD2 for D (5 bases each). The CDR3 spans 17 residues. V lost 4 bases, J lost 2 bases, and 20 bases lay in between. Germline V gene lookup returns CDR1 SGHRS and CDR2 YFSETQ. CDR3 loop: CASSLGASIPYTDTQYF. CDR3 nucleotide sequence: TGCGCCAGCAGCCTCGGGGCCTCGATACCGTACACAGATACGCAGTATTTT. Full variable domain (missing parts from reference TRBV5-1 and TRBJ2-3): KAGVTQTPRYLIKTRGQQVTLSCSPISGHRSVSWYQQTPGQGLQFLFEYFSETQRNKGNFPGRFSGRQFSNSRSEMNVSTLELGDSALYLCASSLGASIPYTDTQYFGPGTRLTVL.

This chain links TRBV3-1 (or the pseudogene TRBV3-2) with TRBJ1-3; D unresolved. From germline, CDR1 is LGHDT and CDR2 YNNKEL (reference sequence). The CDR3 spans 12 residues. The V end was cut by 6 bases, the J end by 2 bases, with 5 bases between. The chain's CDR3 is CASRGAGNTIYF. The CDR3 nucleotides read TGTGCCAGCAGGGGAGCTGGAAACACCATATATTTT.

This chain connects TRBV2 to TRBJ1-2, with 9 bases that match TRBD1. With V trimmed by 6 bases and J by 9 bases, 8 bases remained unmatched. CDR3 length: 13 residues. Germline V gene lookup returns CDR1 SNHLY and CDR2 FYNNEI. The CDR3 protein is CASSSGTGSRYTF. In nucleotides, the CDR3 is TGTGCCAGCAGCTCCGGGACAGGGTCTCGCTACACCTTC.

CDR3 bases: TGTGCTAGTGGTTTGGGTCTGGGCCTACAGGGGGGGAATCAGCCCCAGCATTTT. Its protein is CASGLGLGLQGGNQPQHF. The chain joins TRBV12-5 to TRBJ1-5; TRBD1 agrees at 8 bases. V lost 1 base, J lost 4 bases, and 12 bases stayed unmatched. Germline CDR1 LGHNT, CDR2 FRNRAP. This CDR3 spans 18 amino acids.

The chain links TRBV7-9 to TRBJ1-2; the D is unclear. This CDR3 spans 14 amino acids. Per germline, CDR1 SEHNR and CDR2 FQNEAQ (reference sequence). The germline V and J ends were trimmed by 3 bases and 8 bases, with 16 bases remaining between them. In nucleotides, the CDR3 is TGTGCCAGCAGCTTTGACACCAGGAGCGGAGGCTACACCTTC. Residues: CASSFDTRSGGYTF.

In DNA, the CDR3 is TGTGCCAGCAGCCTCAACGCGGGGACAGGGGACGAGCAGTACTTC. It specifies CASSLNAGTGDEQYF. The rearrangement joins TRBV7-3 to TRBJ2-7; 10 bases are a match to TRBD1. Germline V gene data show CDR1 as SGHTA and CDR2 as FQGTGA. The CDR3 loop spans 15 amino acids. V lost 5 bases, J lost 5 bases, and 9 bases stayed unmatched.